Below, one T cell receptor beta chain is given with its context. V lost 1 base, J lost 1 base, and 8 bases lay in between. This CDR3 contains 14 residues. Per the germline V gene, CDR1 is GTSNPN and CDR2 is SVGIG (reference sequence). The data derive from a study of control samples from healthy donors and cancer patients. Clones were sequenced by immunoSEQ multiplex PCR, and TCRdb holds only the in-frame ones, with some missing. Of approximately 86,000 clones listed, roughly 84% are singletons. The sequenced sample consisted of blood. The genes are TRBV30 and TRBJ1-3; the D gene is possibly TRBD1 (6 bases). The source of this sequence is a woman aged 40-49 years in good health. This CDR3 is CAWSGQGSGNTIYF. CDR3 in DNA: TGTGCCTGGAGTGGTCAGGGGTCTGGAAACACCATATATTTT.